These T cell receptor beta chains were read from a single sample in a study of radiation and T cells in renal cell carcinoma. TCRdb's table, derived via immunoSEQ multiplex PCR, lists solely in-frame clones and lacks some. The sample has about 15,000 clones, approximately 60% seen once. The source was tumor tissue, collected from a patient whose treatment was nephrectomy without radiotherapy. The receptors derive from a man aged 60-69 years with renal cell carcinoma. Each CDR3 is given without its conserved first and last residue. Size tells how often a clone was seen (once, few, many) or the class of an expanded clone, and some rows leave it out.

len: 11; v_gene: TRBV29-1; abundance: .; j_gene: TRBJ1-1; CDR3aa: SGGFQGFVGAF
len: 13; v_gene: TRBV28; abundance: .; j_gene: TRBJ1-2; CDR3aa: ASSFDVSSLYGYT
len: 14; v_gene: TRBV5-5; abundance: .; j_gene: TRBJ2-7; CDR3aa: ASSSRSGSGSYEQY
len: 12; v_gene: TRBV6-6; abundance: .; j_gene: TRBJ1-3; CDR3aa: ASTPGGTGNTIY
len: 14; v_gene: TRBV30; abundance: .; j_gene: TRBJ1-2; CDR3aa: AWSEGTGEMGDGYT
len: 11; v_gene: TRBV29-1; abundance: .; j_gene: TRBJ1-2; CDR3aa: SAEGGASGGYT
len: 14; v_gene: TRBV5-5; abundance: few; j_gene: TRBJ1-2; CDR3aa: ASSPSIQRANYGYT
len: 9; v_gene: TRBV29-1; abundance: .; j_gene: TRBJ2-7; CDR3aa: SVETALEQY
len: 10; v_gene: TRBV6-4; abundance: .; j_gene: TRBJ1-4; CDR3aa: ASSLLTEKLF
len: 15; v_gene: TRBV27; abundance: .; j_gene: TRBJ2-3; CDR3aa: ASSIQTGTGNTDTQY
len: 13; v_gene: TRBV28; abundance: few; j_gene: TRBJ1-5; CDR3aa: ASSLRTGPNQPQH
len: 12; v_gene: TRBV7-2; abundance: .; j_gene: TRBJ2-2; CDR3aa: ASSFTRDTGELF
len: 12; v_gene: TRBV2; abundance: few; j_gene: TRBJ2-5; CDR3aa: ASSHRTAQETQY
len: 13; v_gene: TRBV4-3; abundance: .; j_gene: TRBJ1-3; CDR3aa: ASSQDRQGANTIY
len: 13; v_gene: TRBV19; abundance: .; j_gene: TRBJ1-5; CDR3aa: ASTVRGTGNQPQH
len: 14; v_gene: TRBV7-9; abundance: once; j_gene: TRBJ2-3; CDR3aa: ASSGPTGISTDTQY
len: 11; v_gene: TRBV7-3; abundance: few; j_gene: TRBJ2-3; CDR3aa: ASSLTGGDTQY
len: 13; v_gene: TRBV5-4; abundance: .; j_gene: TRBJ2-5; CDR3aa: ASSQNWDRVETQY
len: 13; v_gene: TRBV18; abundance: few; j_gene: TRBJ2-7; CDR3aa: ASSPFPGATYEQY
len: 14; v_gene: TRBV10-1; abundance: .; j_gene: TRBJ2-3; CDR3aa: ASSEWGRGMPHTQY
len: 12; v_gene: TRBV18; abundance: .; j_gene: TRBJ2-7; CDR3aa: ASSPSGRGNEQY
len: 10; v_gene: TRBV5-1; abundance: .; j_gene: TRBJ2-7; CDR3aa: ASNENDHEQY
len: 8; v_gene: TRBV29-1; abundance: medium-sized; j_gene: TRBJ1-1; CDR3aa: SVDPTEAF
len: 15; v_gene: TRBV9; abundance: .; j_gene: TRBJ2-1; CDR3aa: ASSGGSGTSGYNEQF
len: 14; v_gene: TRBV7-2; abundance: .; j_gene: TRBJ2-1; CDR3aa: ASSPSGLAGGNEQF
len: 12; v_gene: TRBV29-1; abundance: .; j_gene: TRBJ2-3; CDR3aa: SVVAGGTTDTQY
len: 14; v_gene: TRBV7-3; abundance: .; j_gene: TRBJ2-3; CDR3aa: ASSFRGGLSTDTQY
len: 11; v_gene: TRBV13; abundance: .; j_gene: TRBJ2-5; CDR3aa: ASSLPSPKTQY
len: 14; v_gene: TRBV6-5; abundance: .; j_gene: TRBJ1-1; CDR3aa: ASSYEGNPWVTEAF
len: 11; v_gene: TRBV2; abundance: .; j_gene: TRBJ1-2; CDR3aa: ASSEQENYGYT